This entry lists 16 T cell receptor beta chains sequenced from one sample in a study of HIV-infected patients and healthy controls. About 500 ng RNA was reverse transcribed with alpha and beta constant-region primers. Using multiplexing indices, alpha and beta chain libraries were generated apart by chain-specific third strand synthesis. A single record per CDR3 protein comes from TCRdb applying MiXCR to the 5' RACE reads. Altogether some 3,500 distinct CDR3 sequences are present, roughly 22% being singletons, with the ten largest covering about 30%. All unsorted peripheral T cells were captured because whole blood was used without fractionation. This specimen was blood, taken before antiretroviral therapy. The receptors come from an adult with HIV infection.

The chain employs TRBV5-1 and TRBJ2-7, with D tentatively TRBD2 (5 bases). From germline, CDR1 is SGHRS and CDR2 YFSETQ. The V and J ends lost 0 bases and 0 bases respectively, with 16 bases between them. The CDR3 runs 17 residues. For the CDR3, the DNA is TGCGCCAGCAGCTTGGACGGAATAGTACGGGGCTCCTACGAGCAGTACTTC. This gives the protein CASSLDGIVRGSYEQYF.

This clonotype was observed a handful of times. The chain combines TRBV9 with TRBJ2-1; D may be TRBD1 or TRBD2 (7 bases each). CDR1 is SGDLS and CDR2 is YYNGEE in the germline V gene. Between the trimmed V and J ends, which lost 3 bases and 6 bases, there was a span of 16 bases. The CDR3 runs 15 residues. The CDR3 spells CASSERQGGPNEQFF. The CDR3 bases are TGTGCCAGCAGCGAGCGACAGGGAGGGCCCAATGAGCAGTTCTTC.

A note on this clonotype: Since a much larger clone is just one base distant, this may be a read error. The rearrangement links TRBV7-3 to TRBJ2-1; tentatively, D is TRBD1 (6 bases). There are 13 residues in the CDR3. Germline CDR1 SGHTA, CDR2 FQGTGA. The V gene lost 8 bases and the J gene lost 5 bases, with 13 bases spanning the gap. The CDR3 loop is CASGSGQHNEQFF. In DNA, the CDR3 is TGTGCCAGCGGATCCGGACAGCACAATGAGCAGTTCTTC.

This clonotype was observed a few times. In DNA, the CDR3 is TGTGCCAGCAGTTCTTTGGCCTACTACGAGCAGTACTTC. As protein: CASSSLAYYEQYF. The chain recombines TRBV12-3 or TRBV12-4 with TRBJ2-7; no clear D gene. The CDR3 length is 13 residues. The V end was cut by 4 bases, the J end by 3 bases, with 10 bases between.

The chain recombines TRBV6-2 or TRBV6-3 with TRBJ2-1; a weak D match, TRBD1 (6 bases). The CDR3 has 17 amino acids. Trimming pared 2 bases from V and 5 bases from J, leaving 19 bases between. The germline CDR1 and CDR2 sequences are MNHEY and SVGEGT. CDR3 sequence: CASSYPTIRGRNNEQFF. The DNA of the CDR3 is TGTGCCAGCAGTTACCCGACGATCAGGGGTCGGAACAATGAGCAGTTCTTC.

This clonotype counts as medium-sized. CDR3 sequence reads: CASSLGGYNEQFF. In nucleotides, the CDR3 is TGTGCCAGCAGTTTAGGGGGCTACAATGAGCAGTTCTTC. The chain combines TRBV12-3 or TRBV12-4 with TRBJ2-1; D gene unclear. The V gene lost 1 base and the J gene lost 3 bases, with 4 bases spanning the gap. The CDR3 is made up of 13 amino acids.

This clonotype qualifies as medium-sized (0.01 to 0.1%). The chain joins TRBV10-3 to TRBJ2-3; 7 nucleotides align to TRBD1. The ends lost 6 bases at V and 4 bases at J; junction bases unmatched: 4. This CDR3 comprises 13 residues. Germline V CDR1 and CDR2: ENHRY, SYGVKD. CDR3 protein: CAISAGTADTQYF. As DNA, the CDR3 is TGTGCCATCAGCGCCGGGACAGCAGATACGCAGTATTTT.

V usage is TRBV6-2 or TRBV6-3 and J usage is TRBJ2-2; 9 bases are a match to TRBD2. J gave up 7 bases and V 6 bases, and 6 bases lay outside the gene matches. CDR3 length: 14 amino acids. Germline V CDR1 and CDR2: MNHEY, SVGEGT. The CDR3 loop reads CASSHGLANGELFF. CDR3 sequence (DNA): TGTGCCAGCAGCCATGGACTAGCGAACGGGGAGCTGTTTTTT.

By sample share, this clonotype is medium-sized. This sequence joins TRBV10-3 and TRBJ2-3; 8 bases align to TRBD2. Germline trimming cut 3 bases from V and 2 bases from J; bases unmatched to any gene: 10. Looked up from germline, CDR1 is ENHRY and CDR2 is SYGVKD. The CDR3 totals 17 residues. CDR3 sequence (DNA): TGTGCCATCAGTGACGCGAAGGGCGGGGGGCCCACAGATACGCAGTATTTT. Its protein product is CAISDAKGGGPTDTQYF.

Comments on this clonotype: At one end, the junction sequence differs from germline, possibly due to a read error. The chain links TRBV7-8 to TRBJ2-5; no reliable D call. Germline V gene lookup returns CDR1 SGHVS and CDR2 FQNEAQ. The length of the CDR3 is 14 residues. CDR3 residues: CASSLVPGLETKYF. The CDR3 bases are TGTGCCAGCAGCTTAGTACCGGGTTTGGAGACCAAGTACTTC. Using reference TRBV7-8 and TRBJ2-5 for the parts outside the CDR3, the full variable domain is GAGVSQSPRYKVAKRGQDVALRCDPISGHVSLFWYQQALGQGPEFLTYFQNEAQLDKSGLPSDRFFAERPEGSVSTLKIQRTQQEDSAVYLCASSLVPGLETKYFGPGTRLLVL.

The chain links TRBV6-5 to TRBJ2-5; TRBD2 agrees at 9 bases. Germline V lookup: CDR1 MNHEY, CDR2 SVGAGI. The CDR3 sequence is 16 residues long. The ends lost 0 bases at V and 1 base at J; junction bases unmatched: 3. The CDR3 loop reads CASSYSRRGGQETQYF. The CDR3, as DNA: TGTGCCAGCAGTTACTCGAGGCGGGGGGGCCAAGAGACCCAGTACTTC.

By sample share, this clonotype is medium-sized (0.01 to 0.1%). J is TRBJ2-2 and V is TRBV6-5; TRBD2 aligns across 11 bases. The CDR3 length is 16 residues. Germline assignment: CDR1 MNHEY and CDR2 SVGAGI. V trimming: 6 bases; J trimming: 5 bases; junction bases outside the gene matches: 8. As DNA, the CDR3 is TGTGCCAGCAGCCTCCTAGCGGGGGGTGATACCGGGGAGCTGTTTTTT. Translated: CASSLLAGGDTGELFF.

The rearrangement links TRBV5-1 to TRBJ2-5, with D possibly matching TRBD2 (5 bases). This CDR3 comprises 13 residues. Germline CDR1 SGHRS, CDR2 YFSETQ. Between the trimmed V and J ends, which lost 4 bases and 4 bases, there was a span of 11 bases. This CDR3 is CASSRENGETQYF. DNA of the CDR3: TGCGCCAGCAGCCGGGAAAACGGAGAGACCCAGTACTTC.

In its sample, this clonotype is medium-sized. V gene TRBV4-1 combines with J gene TRBJ2-3, with D unresolved. This CDR3 is 16 amino acids long. Germline CDR1 is MGHRA and CDR2 is YSYEKL. V lost 4 bases and J 0 bases, leaving 14 bases between the germline ends. CDR3 nucleotide sequence: TGCGCCAGCAGCCTTGTTCAGAGGATTAGCACAGATACGCAGTATTTT. Residues: CASSLVQRISTDTQYF.

This clonotype is categorized as medium-sized. The genes are TRBV6-6 and TRBJ2-1; D is possibly TRBD1 or TRBD2 (5 bases each). V lost 8 bases to trimming and J lost 0 bases, with 14 bases between them. This CDR3 has 15 residues. Germline CDR1 is MNHNY and CDR2 is SVGAGI (reference sequence). CDR3 sequence: CASGYGASSYNEQFF. The DNA of the CDR3 is TGTGCCAGCGGGTACGGGGCAAGCTCCTACAATGAGCAGTTCTTC.

This clonotype is medium-sized (0.01 to 0.1%). The V call is TRBV20-1, the J call TRBJ2-1, with D unclear. The CDR3 loop spans 13 amino acids. Germline-derived CDR1 and CDR2 are DFQATT and SNEGSKA (reference sequence). V lost 5 bases and J lost 0, with 8 bases in between. The CDR3 spells CSARRSSYNEQFF. In DNA form, the CDR3 reads TGCAGTGCTCGACGCAGCTCCTACAATGAGCAGTTCTTC.